Listed below are T cell receptor beta chains from one sample, sequenced in a study of blood T cell repertoires in COVID-19. Produced via immunoSEQ multiplex PCR; TCRdb's table is partial and in-frame only. The data show hundreds of thousands of clones, 83% seen once. Specimen: PBMCs or T cells enriched from blood (not recorded which). The receptor set was obtained from a woman aged 40 to 50 who had been exposed to COVID-19. The CDR3 runs from the conserved cysteine through the conserved F or W. D genes are given only for firm matches. For some rows the clone size is stated as once, few or many, or as a class when expanded; others skip it.

d_gene: TRBD1
j_gene: TRBJ1-2
abundance: NA
v_gene: TRBV24-1
CDR3nt: TGTGCCACCAGTGAACCGACCCCAGGGACAGCCATGTATGGCTACACCTTC
CDR3aa: CATSEPTPGTAMYGYTF

d_gene: TRBD2
j_gene: TRBJ2-1
abundance: NA
v_gene: TRBV4-2
CDR3nt: TGTGCCAGCAGCCAGGGGACCCCTAGCGGGGGACCATACAATGAGCAGTTCTTC
CDR3aa: CASSQGTPSGGPYNEQFF

d_gene: NA
j_gene: TRBJ1-2
abundance: NA
v_gene: TRBV6-5
CDR3nt: TGTGCCAGTGAAGCAAGAGGAGTTAACTATGGCTACACCTTC
CDR3aa: CASEARGVNYGYTF

d_gene: NA
j_gene: TRBJ2-1
abundance: NA
v_gene: TRBV5-5
CDR3nt: TGTGCCAGCAGCTTTAACTACAATGAGCAGTTCTTC
CDR3aa: CASSFNYNEQFF

d_gene: NA
j_gene: TRBJ1-1
abundance: NA
v_gene: TRBV25-1
CDR3nt: TGTGCCAGCAGTCCCAGGCGTGGGGGCCCTTTGAACACTGAAGCTTTCTTT
CDR3aa: CASSPRRGGPLNTEAFF

d_gene: NA
j_gene: TRBJ1-5
abundance: NA
v_gene: TRBV6-6
CDR3nt: TGTGCCAGCAGTTACGGCGGGGGCCGTGATCAGCCCCAGCATTTT
CDR3aa: CASSYGGGRDQPQHF

d_gene: NA
j_gene: TRBJ2-7
abundance: NA
v_gene: TRBV4-2
CDR3nt: TGTGCCAGCAGCCCGACTAGGATTGTCTCCTACGAGCAGTACTTC
CDR3aa: CASSPTRIVSYEQYF

d_gene: NA
j_gene: TRBJ2-2
abundance: NA
v_gene: TRBV19
CDR3nt: TGTGCCAGTAGAATGAAAAGAGGGCCGGACACCGGGGAGCTGTTTTTT
CDR3aa: CASRMKRGPDTGELFF

d_gene: TRBD1
j_gene: TRBJ1-2
abundance: NA
v_gene: TRBV5-1
CDR3nt: TGCGCCAGCAGGGGGACAGTGGAGTATGGCTACACCTTC
CDR3aa: CASRGTVEYGYTF

d_gene: NA
j_gene: TRBJ2-7
abundance: NA
v_gene: TRBV27
CDR3nt: TGTGCCAGCAGTGCGGGGGCAGTCTCCTACGAGCAGTACTTC
CDR3aa: CASSAGAVSYEQYF

d_gene: NA
j_gene: TRBJ2-7
abundance: once
v_gene: TRBV27
CDR3nt: TGTGCCAGCAGTTTATGGGGGCATAATCCCTACGAGCAGTACTTC
CDR3aa: CASSLWGHNPYEQYF

d_gene: NA
j_gene: TRBJ1-3
abundance: NA
v_gene: TRBV5-1
CDR3nt: TGCGCCAGCAGCTTGGAAACAGGGTCCGGAAACACCATATATTTT
CDR3aa: CASSLETGSGNTIYF

d_gene: NA
j_gene: TRBJ2-3
abundance: NA
v_gene: TRBV27
CDR3nt: TGTGCCAGCAGTCCGGGCCAGGGGGGCAGCGCAGATACGCAGTATTTT
CDR3aa: CASSPGQGGSADTQYF

d_gene: NA
j_gene: TRBJ1-5
abundance: NA
v_gene: TRBV5-5
CDR3nt: TGTGCCAGCAGCATCGGGGAAATCAATCAGCCCCAGCATTTT
CDR3aa: CASSIGEINQPQHF

d_gene: NA
j_gene: TRBJ1-2
abundance: NA
v_gene: TRBV20-1
CDR3nt: TGCAGTGCTAGTGGGGGGGAAGGCTATGGCTACACCTTC
CDR3aa: CSASGGEGYGYTF

d_gene: NA
j_gene: TRBJ2-1
abundance: few
v_gene: TRBV14
CDR3nt: TGTGCCAGCAGCCAGGTACCGAGGAGCGCTAACAATGAGCAGTTCTTC
CDR3aa: CASSQVPRSANNEQFF

d_gene: NA
j_gene: TRBJ2-5
abundance: NA
v_gene: TRBV6-5
CDR3nt: TGTGCCAGCAACGACGTGGCGGATCAAGAGACCCAGTACTTC
CDR3aa: CASNDVADQETQYF

d_gene: NA
j_gene: TRBJ1-2
abundance: NA
v_gene: TRBV7-2
CDR3nt: TGTGCCAGCAGCAACGACGGTTCGAGGACTAAGGGCTACACCTTC
CDR3aa: CASSNDGSRTKGYTF

d_gene: NA
j_gene: TRBJ1-6
abundance: NA
v_gene: TRBV11-3
CDR3nt: TGTGCCAGCAGTCATACAGGGCTTTCACCCCTCCACTTT
CDR3aa: CASSHTGLSPLHF

d_gene: TRBD2
j_gene: TRBJ2-7
abundance: NA
v_gene: TRBV27
CDR3nt: TGTGCCAGCAGTTTTGATCCGGGGGGGGTGTCCTACGAGCAGTACTTC
CDR3aa: CASSFDPGGVSYEQYF

d_gene: NA
j_gene: TRBJ2-1
abundance: once
v_gene: TRBV9
CDR3nt: TGTGCCAGCAGCGTAGTTTCAGACAGTTACAATGAGCAGTTCTTC
CDR3aa: CASSVVSDSYNEQFF

d_gene: NA
j_gene: TRBJ1-1
abundance: once
v_gene: TRBV5-1
CDR3nt: TGCGCCAGCAGCTTGGAATCAGGGGTACCCACTGAAGCTTTCTTT
CDR3aa: CASSLESGVPTEAFF

d_gene: NA
j_gene: TRBJ2-6
abundance: NA
v_gene: TRBV5-1
CDR3nt: TGCGCCAGCAGCTTGATGGGCGGGCTCTCTGGGGCCAACGTCCTGACTTTC
CDR3aa: CASSLMGGLSGANVLTF

d_gene: NA
j_gene: TRBJ1-2
abundance: NA
v_gene: TRBV7-9
CDR3nt: TGTGCCAGCAGCTTAGGACAGTACTCTGGCTACACCTTC
CDR3aa: CASSLGQYSGYTF

d_gene: TRBD1
j_gene: TRBJ1-1
abundance: NA
v_gene: TRBV7-3
CDR3nt: TGTGCCAGCAGCTTAAATTCAGGGGGAAGCACTGAAGCTTTCTTT
CDR3aa: CASSLNSGGSTEAFF

d_gene: TRBD1
j_gene: TRBJ1-2
abundance: NA
v_gene: TRBV6-5
CDR3nt: TGTGCCAGCAGCCTTACAGGGGATGGCTACACCTTC
CDR3aa: CASSLTGDGYTF

d_gene: NA
j_gene: TRBJ1-2
abundance: NA
v_gene: TRBV13
CDR3nt: TGTGCCAGTCCCGGGGACTATGGCTACACCTTC
CDR3aa: CASPGDYGYTF

d_gene: NA
j_gene: TRBJ1-6
abundance: once
v_gene: TRBV6-5
CDR3nt: TGTGCCAGCAGTTACTCAGTAGTTCCCTATAATTCACCCCTCCACTTT
CDR3aa: CASSYSVVPYNSPLHF

d_gene: TRBD2
j_gene: TRBJ2-1
abundance: once
v_gene: TRBV28
CDR3nt: TGTGCCAGCAGTTCCGCGTTAGCGGGGGGGAACAATGAGCAGTTCTTC
CDR3aa: CASSSALAGGNNEQFF

d_gene: NA
j_gene: TRBJ1-1
abundance: NA
v_gene: TRBV29-1
CDR3nt: TGCAGCGTTGTTCGGGGGGGCACGGGATTCCCGAACACTGAAGCTTTCTTT
CDR3aa: CSVVRGGTGFPNTEAFF

d_gene: TRBD2
j_gene: TRBJ2-3
abundance: NA
v_gene: TRBV7-9
CDR3nt: TGTGCCAGCAGCTTCCTACTAAGCGGGGGGCGTACAGATACGCAGTATTTT
CDR3aa: CASSFLLSGGRTDTQYF

d_gene: NA
j_gene: TRBJ2-7
abundance: NA
v_gene: TRBV30
CDR3nt: TGTGCCTGGAGTATCTCAGGGTACGAGCAGTACTTC
CDR3aa: CAWSISGYEQYF

d_gene: TRBD1
j_gene: TRBJ1-5
abundance: NA
v_gene: TRBV27
CDR3nt: TGTGCCAGCAGTTTAGGGACAGGGGGAGGACAGCCCCAGCATTTT
CDR3aa: CASSLGTGGGQPQHF

d_gene: NA
j_gene: TRBJ2-7
abundance: NA
v_gene: TRBV11-2
CDR3nt: TGTGCCAGCAGTAACTCAGGGGGGCACTACGAGCAGTACTTC
CDR3aa: CASSNSGGHYEQYF

d_gene: TRBD1
j_gene: TRBJ2-3
abundance: NA
v_gene: TRBV7-2
CDR3nt: TGTGCCAGCAGCTTAGTAGGGACAGGGGAGACAGATACGCAGTATTTT
CDR3aa: CASSLVGTGETDTQYF

d_gene: NA
j_gene: TRBJ1-5
abundance: NA
v_gene: TRBV5-1
CDR3nt: TGCGCCAGCAGCTTGGAGGGGTCCGGTCATCAGCCCCAGCATTTT
CDR3aa: CASSLEGSGHQPQHF

d_gene: TRBD1
j_gene: TRBJ2-1
abundance: NA
v_gene: TRBV24-1
CDR3nt: TGTGCCACCAGTTCCGGGACAGGATACAATGAGCAGTTCTTC
CDR3aa: CATSSGTGYNEQFF

d_gene: NA
j_gene: TRBJ1-1
abundance: NA
v_gene: TRBV10-2
CDR3nt: TGCGCCAGCGGAGGTCCCAGGGGTTACACTGAAGCTTTCTTT
CDR3aa: CASGGPRGYTEAFF

d_gene: NA
j_gene: TRBJ2-2
abundance: NA
v_gene: TRBV27
CDR3nt: TGTGCCAGCAACTGGGGGCCCCCCGGGGAGCTGTTTTTT
CDR3aa: CASNWGPPGELFF

d_gene: TRBD2
j_gene: TRBJ2-3
abundance: once
v_gene: TRBV10-2
CDR3nt: TGCGCCAGCAGTGAAGCGGGGGGCCAATTAAGGTCAGATACGCAGTATTTT
CDR3aa: CASSEAGGQLRSDTQYF

d_gene: NA
j_gene: TRBJ1-2
abundance: NA
v_gene: TRBV4-3
CDR3nt: TGCGCCAGCAGCCAAGATGGGCAGGGTTCGGACTATGGCTACACCTTC
CDR3aa: CASSQDGQGSDYGYTF

d_gene: TRBD1
j_gene: TRBJ2-3
abundance: NA
v_gene: TRBV3-1/TRBV3-2
CDR3nt: TGTGCCAGCAGCCCCGGGACAGGGGTAGATACGCAGTATTTT
CDR3aa: CASSPGTGVDTQYF